This is a list of T cell receptor beta chains from one sample in a study of shared clonotypes between healthy human individuals. TCRdb's table, derived via immunoSEQ multiplex PCR, lists solely in-frame clones and lacks some. The sample contains 650,000 to 750,000 clones, roughly 70% of which appear only once. Sequenced: memory CD4+ T cells sorted from blood. Receptors were obtained from a woman between 25 and 40 years old in good health. The CDR3 runs from the conserved cysteine through the conserved F or W. A D gene is named only where the DNA matches it firmly. Clone size is given for some rows only: seen once, a few or many times, or a class if the clone is expanded.

CDR3aa,CDR3nt,abundance,j_gene,v_gene,d_gene
CASSPASAGLEDTQYF,TGTGCCAGTAGCCCCGCATCGGCAGGTTTGGAAGATACGCAGTATTTT,-,TRBJ2-3,TRBV19,-
CASSSARAREAQYF,TGTGCCAGCAGCTCGGCGCGGGCTCGGGAGGCCCAGTACTTC,-,TRBJ2-5,TRBV5-4,TRBD2
CAISARTVMNTEAFF,TGTGCCATCAGTGCGAGGACAGTCATGAACACTGAAGCTTTCTTT,once,TRBJ1-1,TRBV10-3,-
CSVAAGEGSGYTF,TGCAGCGTCGCTGCGGGAGAAGGCTCCGGCTACACCTTC,-,TRBJ1-2,TRBV29-1,-
CASSTSGQLSYNEQFF,TGTGCCAGTAGTACCTCGGGACAGCTCTCCTACAATGAGCAGTTCTTC,-,TRBJ2-1,TRBV19,TRBD1
CASSQDGTLNTEAFF,TGTGCCAGCAGCCAAGATGGGACATTGAACACTGAAGCTTTCTTT,-,TRBJ1-1,TRBV14,-
CASSRNTEAFF,TGTGCCAGCAGCCGAAACACTGAAGCTTTCTTT,-,TRBJ1-1,TRBV28,-
CAWSNPRLAINEQFF,TGTGCCTGGAGTAATCCGAGACTAGCGATTAATGAGCAGTTCTTC,-,TRBJ2-1,TRBV30,TRBD2
CASSGGTSGNTIYF,TGCGCCAGCAGTGGGGGGACCTCTGGAAACACCATATATTTT,few,TRBJ1-3,TRBV5-1,-
CAWSVWGNTEAFF,TGTGCCTGGAGTGTCTGGGGGAACACTGAAGCTTTCTTT,-,TRBJ1-1,TRBV30,-
CSGHLAGGRRDSYNEQFF,TGCAGCGGACACCTAGCGGGAGGGAGACGTGACTCCTACAATGAGCAGTTCTTC,-,TRBJ2-1,TRBV29-1,TRBD2
CASSFRAEGTEAFF,TGTGCCAGCAGCTTCCGAGCCGAAGGGACTGAAGCTTTCTTT,-,TRBJ1-1,TRBV5-4,-
CAGSGRVNEKLFF,TGTGCCGGGTCGGGGCGCGTTAACGAAAAACTGTTTTTT,-,TRBJ1-4,TRBV30,-
CASSIYSGLGAYNEQFF,TGTGCCAGTAGTATATATTCGGGACTAGGGGCCTACAATGAGCAGTTCTTC,few,TRBJ2-1,TRBV19,TRBD2
CASNDRPPYNEQFF,TGTGCCAGCAACGACAGGCCACCCTACAATGAGCAGTTCTTC,once,TRBJ2-1,TRBV6-1,-
CASSSAGGQPQHF,TGTGCCAGCAGCTCCGCGGGCGGTCAGCCCCAGCATTTT,-,TRBJ1-5,TRBV5-8,-
CASSGAETQYF,TGCGCCAGCAGTGGCGCTGAGACCCAGTACTTC,-,TRBJ2-5,TRBV10-2,-
CASSLRQNQPQHF,TGTGCCAGCAGCTTACGGCAAAATCAGCCCCAGCATTTT,-,TRBJ1-5,TRBV7-6,-
CASSLGFPGDEQYF,TGTGCCAGCAGTTTAGGCTTTCCCGGGGACGAGCAGTACTTC,-,TRBJ2-7,TRBV27,-
CASSPQGALGEKLFF,TGTGCCAGCTCACCACAGGGGGCCCTGGGTGAAAAACTGTTTTTT,-,TRBJ1-4,TRBV18,TRBD1
CASSQGFIRTEYSSYNEQFF,TGCGCCAGCAGCCAAGGATTTATACGGACTGAATATAGCTCCTACAATGAGCAGTTCTTC,few,TRBJ2-1,TRBV4-1,-
CASSPRTGGSGTEAFF,TGTGCCAGCAGTCCAAGGACAGGGGGCTCGGGGACTGAAGCTTTCTTT,few,TRBJ1-1,TRBV27,TRBD1
CASSRPNEGSYEQYF,TGTGCCAGCAGTCGCCCTAACGAGGGTTCCTACGAGCAGTACTTC,-,TRBJ2-7,TRBV6-6,-
CASSPGQDYGYTF,TGTGCCAGCTCACCGGGGCAGGACTATGGCTACACCTTC,-,TRBJ1-2,TRBV18,-
CASSLDRRLGYEQYF,TGTGCCAGCAGCTTGGACCGACGTCTGGGATACGAGCAGTACTTC,-,TRBJ2-7,TRBV5-6,-
CASSLGVMSSYNEQFF,TGTGCCAGCAGCTTAGGGGTCATGAGCTCCTACAATGAGCAGTTCTTC,-,TRBJ2-1,TRBV7-2,-
CASSLVVRAHEQYF,TGTGCCAGCAGCTTAGTTGTTAGGGCCCACGAGCAGTACTTC,-,TRBJ2-7,TRBV11-2,-
CASSWRRTGGNQPQHF,TGTGCCAGCAGTTGGAGAAGGACAGGTGGCAATCAGCCCCAGCATTTT,few,TRBJ1-5,TRBV28,TRBD1
CASSLAGAQGNTIYF,TGTGCCAGCAGCTTGGCTGGGGCGCAGGGAAACACCATATATTTT,many,TRBJ1-3,TRBV7-3,-
CASSLPNYGYTF,TGTGCCAGCAGCTTACCGAACTATGGCTACACCTTC,-,TRBJ1-2,TRBV7-9,-
CASSSGLAANEQFF,TGTGCCAGCAGCTCGGGACTAGCGGCCAATGAGCAGTTCTTC,-,TRBJ2-1,TRBV7-7,TRBD2
CASSLEVGLGGLYEQYF,TGTGCCAGCTCACTCGAGGTGGGTCTTGGGGGCCTATACGAGCAGTACTTC,-,TRBJ2-7,TRBV18,-
CASSLGRANSYEQYF,TGTGCCAGCAGCTTAGGGCGGGCCAACTCCTACGAGCAGTACTTC,-,TRBJ2-7,TRBV7-7,-
CASTGTGYTEAFF,TGTGCCAGCACCGGGACAGGGTACACTGAAGCTTTCTTT,-,TRBJ1-1,TRBV6-1,TRBD1
CASSLRDGRTDTQYF,TGTGCCAGCAGCTTACGGGACGGAAGAACAGATACGCAGTATTTT,-,TRBJ2-3,TRBV11-2,-
CASSALGTNQPQHF,TGTGCCAGTAGTGCCCTGGGGACCAATCAGCCCCAGCATTTT,-,TRBJ1-5,TRBV19,-
CASSQQAVSYNEQFF,TGTGCCAGCAGCCAACAGGCAGTCTCCTACAATGAGCAGTTCTTC,-,TRBJ2-1,TRBV7-2,-
CASSSARPMGSRFPQYF,TGTGCCAGCAGCTCTGCCAGACCAATGGGGTCTAGGTTTCCGCAGTACTTC,few,TRBJ2-7,TRBV11-2,-
CASSLLTPQSTDTQYF,TGTGCCAGCAGTTTATTAACACCGCAGTCCACAGATACGCAGTATTTT,-,TRBJ2-3,TRBV28,-
CASLDNLVTQYF,TGTGCCAGTTTGGACAATTTGGTGACCCAGTACTTC,-,TRBJ2-5,TRBV2,-
CSADPNPESSYEQYF,TGCAGCGCTGACCCTAACCCGGAAAGCTCCTACGAGCAGTACTTC,-,TRBJ2-7,TRBV29-1,-
CASSGGQGWYEQFF,TGTGCCAGCAGCGGAGGACAGGGTTGGTATGAGCAGTTCTTC,many,TRBJ2-1,TRBV7-2,TRBD1
CASSDSEYSSYNEQFF,TGTGCCAGCAGTGACTCGGAGTACAGCTCCTACAATGAGCAGTTCTTC,once,TRBJ2-1,TRBV6-4,-
CASSSRDSNQPQHF,TGTGCCAGCAGTTCCAGAGATAGCAATCAGCCCCAGCATTTT,many,TRBJ1-5,TRBV6-5,-
CASTWGLATDTQYF,TGCGCCAGCACCTGGGGCCTAGCAACAGATACGCAGTATTTT,-,TRBJ2-3,TRBV5-1,-
CATSRVGERTEAFF,TGTGCCACCAGCAGAGTAGGGGAGAGGACTGAAGCTTTCTTT,-,TRBJ1-1,TRBV15,-